The rows below give T cell receptor beta chains drawn from one sample of a study of cytomegalovirus exposure and HLA in healthy donors. The method was immunoSEQ multiplex PCR; TCRdb's version includes in-frame clones alone and lacks a portion of them. The repertoire has about 160,000 clones, roughly 63% of them found once; the top ten carry 7% to 8.5%. The sample comprised PBMCs. The receptors derive from a woman in her sixties in good health and CMV-seropositive. CDR3s include the opening cysteine and the closing phenylalanine or tryptophan. D genes are given only for firm matches. Not every row has a clone size; where given, it reads once, few, many or a size class.

d_gene: TRBD1
j_gene: TRBJ2-7
v_gene: TRBV4-3
abundance: NA
CDR3aa: CASSQEWDSPYEQYF
CDR3nt: TGCGCCAGCAGCCAAGAATGGGACAGCCCCTACGAGCAGTACTTC

d_gene: TRBD2
j_gene: TRBJ2-1
v_gene: TRBV15
abundance: NA
CDR3aa: CATSRAELAGVSSNEQFF
CDR3nt: TGTGCCACCAGCAGAGCGGAATTAGCGGGAGTTTCGTCCAATGAGCAGTTCTTC

d_gene: NA
j_gene: TRBJ2-1
v_gene: TRBV7-6
abundance: NA
CDR3aa: CASSDPRGPEQFF
CDR3nt: TGTGCCAGCAGCGACCCCCGGGGTCCCGAGCAGTTCTTC

d_gene: TRBD2
j_gene: TRBJ2-5
v_gene: TRBV2
abundance: NA
CDR3aa: CASTTSGETQYF
CDR3nt: TGTGCCAGCACGACTAGCGGAGAGACCCAGTACTTC

d_gene: NA
j_gene: TRBJ1-2
v_gene: TRBV27
abundance: NA
CDR3aa: CASKIQAGRLGGYTF
CDR3nt: TGTGCCAGCAAAATTCAGGCAGGGAGGTTGGGCGGCTACACCTTC

d_gene: NA
j_gene: TRBJ2-5
v_gene: TRBV19
abundance: few
CDR3aa: CASSPPNQETQYF
CDR3nt: TGTGCCAGTAGTCCCCCAAACCAAGAGACCCAGTACTTC

d_gene: TRBD2
j_gene: TRBJ2-5
v_gene: TRBV18
abundance: few
CDR3aa: CASSPFRGRAEETQYF
CDR3nt: TGTGCCAGCTCACCTTTTCGCGGGAGGGCCGAGGAGACCCAGTACTTC

d_gene: NA
j_gene: TRBJ2-5
v_gene: TRBV4-1
abundance: NA
CDR3aa: CASSQGQTQETQYF
CDR3nt: TGCGCCAGCAGCCAAGGACAGACCCAAGAGACCCAGTACTTC

d_gene: NA
j_gene: TRBJ2-5
v_gene: TRBV4-3
abundance: NA
CDR3aa: CASSQGLSKTQYF
CDR3nt: TGCGCCAGCAGCCAAGGACTATCTAAGACCCAGTACTTC

d_gene: TRBD2
j_gene: TRBJ2-7
v_gene: TRBV10-3
abundance: NA
CDR3aa: CAISEGLAGDEQYF
CDR3nt: TGTGCCATCAGCGAGGGACTAGCGGGAGACGAGCAGTACTTC

d_gene: TRBD2
j_gene: TRBJ2-3
v_gene: TRBV5-4
abundance: few
CDR3aa: CASSGGLAGGGLADTQYF
CDR3nt: TGTGCCAGCAGCGGCGGACTAGCGGGAGGGGGATTGGCAGATACGCAGTATTTT

d_gene: NA
j_gene: TRBJ2-5
v_gene: TRBV7-7
abundance: NA
CDR3aa: CASSQDFQETQYF
CDR3nt: TGTGCTAGCAGCCAGGACTTCCAAGAGACCCAGTACTTC

d_gene: TRBD2
j_gene: TRBJ2-1
v_gene: TRBV9
abundance: NA
CDR3aa: CASSLRTSGTDEQFF
CDR3nt: TGTGCCAGCAGCCTGCGGACTAGCGGGACCGATGAGCAGTTCTTC

d_gene: NA
j_gene: TRBJ2-3
v_gene: TRBV19
abundance: NA
CDR3aa: CASSIGGHLLTDTQYF
CDR3nt: TGTGCCAGTAGTATAGGGGGGCATCTTCTCACAGATACGCAGTATTTT

d_gene: TRBD1
j_gene: TRBJ1-2
v_gene: TRBV7-9
abundance: NA
CDR3aa: CASSQGQGGYGYTF
CDR3nt: TGTGCCAGCAGCCAGGGACAGGGCGGGTATGGCTACACCTTC

d_gene: TRBD2
j_gene: TRBJ2-7
v_gene: TRBV28
abundance: few
CDR3aa: CASSSGTSGRWEQYF
CDR3nt: TGTGCCAGCAGTTCCGGGACTAGCGGGAGATGGGAGCAGTACTTC

d_gene: TRBD2
j_gene: TRBJ2-7
v_gene: TRBV5-1
abundance: NA
CDR3aa: CASSFLAGAPEQYF
CDR3nt: TGCGCCAGCAGCTTCTTAGCGGGAGCGCCCGAGCAGTACTTC

d_gene: NA
j_gene: TRBJ2-5
v_gene: TRBV7-2
abundance: NA
CDR3aa: CASSLGTLQETQYF
CDR3nt: TGTGCCAGCAGCCTCGGGACACTTCAAGAGACCCAGTACTTC

d_gene: TRBD2
j_gene: TRBJ2-2
v_gene: TRBV9
abundance: NA
CDR3aa: CASSVGSTSYTGELFF
CDR3nt: TGTGCCAGCAGCGTAGGGTCGACTAGCTACACCGGGGAGCTGTTTTTT

d_gene: NA
j_gene: TRBJ1-6
v_gene: TRBV5-4
abundance: NA
CDR3aa: CASSLSGASPLHF
CDR3nt: TGTGCCAGCAGCTTGAGCGGAGCATCACCCCTCCACTTT

d_gene: NA
j_gene: TRBJ2-1
v_gene: TRBV27
abundance: few
CDR3aa: CASSFMRGGSYNEQFF
CDR3nt: TGTGCCAGCAGTTTCATGAGGGGGGGCAGCTACAATGAGCAGTTCTTC

d_gene: NA
j_gene: TRBJ2-1
v_gene: TRBV19
abundance: few
CDR3aa: CASSKQGSGYNEQFF
CDR3nt: TGTGCCAGTAGTAAGCAGGGTTCGGGTTACAATGAGCAGTTCTTC

d_gene: TRBD1
j_gene: TRBJ1-2
v_gene: TRBV28
abundance: NA
CDR3aa: CASSLRTGTGEGYTF
CDR3nt: TGTGCCAGCAGTCTGAGAACCGGGACAGGGGAAGGCTACACCTTC

d_gene: NA
j_gene: TRBJ2-7
v_gene: TRBV7-9
abundance: NA
CDR3aa: CASSISYEQYF
CDR3nt: TGTGCCAGCAGTATCTCCTACGAGCAGTACTTC

d_gene: TRBD1
j_gene: TRBJ1-4
v_gene: TRBV28
abundance: NA
CDR3aa: CASSFPGQGGNEKLFF
CDR3nt: TGTGCCAGCAGTTTCCCCGGACAGGGGGGCAATGAAAAACTGTTTTTT

d_gene: TRBD1
j_gene: TRBJ2-7
v_gene: TRBV6-1
abundance: NA
CDR3aa: CASSESHRGYEQYF
CDR3nt: TGTGCCAGCAGTGAATCCCACAGGGGCTACGAGCAGTACTTC

d_gene: TRBD2
j_gene: TRBJ2-7
v_gene: TRBV29-1
abundance: NA
CDR3aa: CSVFYPGGNYEQYF
CDR3nt: TGCAGCGTTTTTTATCCGGGAGGGAATTACGAGCAGTACTTC

d_gene: NA
j_gene: TRBJ2-1
v_gene: TRBV6-1
abundance: NA
CDR3aa: CAASPGLVYNEQFF
CDR3nt: TGTGCCGCATCTCCGGGACTGGTCTACAATGAGCAGTTCTTC

d_gene: NA
j_gene: TRBJ2-7
v_gene: TRBV30
abundance: NA
CDR3aa: CAWSVRRQRPYEQYF
CDR3nt: TGTGCCTGGAGTGTACGAAGACAGAGACCCTACGAGCAGTACTTC

d_gene: TRBD2
j_gene: TRBJ2-3
v_gene: TRBV5-1
abundance: NA
CDR3aa: CASSLAAAGEVDTQYF
CDR3nt: TGCGCCAGCAGCTTGGCCGCAGCGGGAGAGGTAGATACGCAGTATTTT

d_gene: TRBD2
j_gene: TRBJ2-7
v_gene: TRBV7-2
abundance: few
CDR3aa: CASSLLAATYEQYF
CDR3nt: TGTGCCAGCAGCTTACTAGCGGCCACCTACGAGCAGTACTTC

d_gene: TRBD2
j_gene: TRBJ2-1
v_gene: TRBV14
abundance: NA
CDR3aa: CASSQGGSSYNEQFF
CDR3nt: TGTGCCAGCAGCCAAGGCGGGAGCTCCTACAATGAGCAGTTCTTC

d_gene: TRBD1
j_gene: TRBJ2-5
v_gene: TRBV28
abundance: NA
CDR3aa: CASSSLQGQETQYF
CDR3nt: TGTGCCAGCAGTTCTCTACAGGGGCAAGAGACCCAGTACTTC

d_gene: NA
j_gene: TRBJ2-3
v_gene: TRBV5-1
abundance: few
CDR3aa: CASSFGDTQYF
CDR3nt: TGCGCCAGCAGCTTCGGAGATACGCAGTATTTT

d_gene: NA
j_gene: TRBJ2-1
v_gene: TRBV30
abundance: NA
CDR3aa: CAWSSGVVQFF
CDR3nt: TGTGCCTGGAGTAGCGGCGTAGTGCAGTTCTTC

d_gene: NA
j_gene: TRBJ2-7
v_gene: TRBV7-2
abundance: few
CDR3aa: CASSFSLAGLYEQYF
CDR3nt: TGTGCCAGCAGCTTTTCCCTCGCCGGTCTCTACGAGCAGTACTTC

d_gene: NA
j_gene: TRBJ2-7
v_gene: TRBV6-5
abundance: NA
CDR3aa: CASSQNRDPRLEQYF
CDR3nt: TGTGCCAGCAGCCAAAACAGGGACCCGAGGTTGGAGCAGTACTTC

d_gene: TRBD1
j_gene: TRBJ1-5
v_gene: TRBV28
abundance: NA
CDR3aa: CASRGGQGDQPQHF
CDR3nt: TGTGCCAGCAGGGGGGGACAGGGCGATCAGCCCCAGCATTTT

d_gene: NA
j_gene: TRBJ1-3
v_gene: TRBV7-8
abundance: NA
CDR3aa: CASSPDGGGRNTIYF
CDR3nt: TGTGCCAGCAGCCCCGACGGCGGGGGCAGAAACACCATATATTTT

d_gene: TRBD2
j_gene: TRBJ2-5
v_gene: TRBV5-4
abundance: NA
CDR3aa: CASSFVVLGGRGETQYF
CDR3nt: TGTGCCAGCAGCTTCGTCGTCTTGGGCGGGAGAGGAGAGACCCAGTACTTC

d_gene: TRBD2
j_gene: TRBJ2-7
v_gene: TRBV4-2
abundance: NA
CDR3aa: CASSQAWGGRSSYEQYF
CDR3nt: TGTGCCAGCAGCCAAGCGTGGGGGGGACGGAGTTCCTACGAGCAGTACTTC

d_gene: NA
j_gene: TRBJ2-5
v_gene: TRBV5-1
abundance: NA
CDR3aa: CASSLQGAETQYF
CDR3nt: TGCGCCAGCAGCTTACAGGGAGCAGAGACCCAGTACTTC

d_gene: NA
j_gene: TRBJ1-1
v_gene: TRBV7-6
abundance: NA
CDR3aa: CASSRGMNTEAFF
CDR3nt: TGTGCCAGCAGCCGGGGAATGAACACTGAAGCTTTCTTT

d_gene: NA
j_gene: TRBJ2-7
v_gene: TRBV6-1
abundance: NA
CDR3aa: CASSEAGPYEQYF
CDR3nt: TGTGCCAGCAGTGAAGCTGGCCCCTACGAGCAGTACTTC

d_gene: NA
j_gene: TRBJ2-5
v_gene: TRBV11-2
abundance: NA
CDR3aa: CASSLERRETQYF
CDR3nt: TGTGCCAGCAGCTTAGAGAGGAGAGAGACCCAGTACTTC

d_gene: NA
j_gene: TRBJ2-1
v_gene: TRBV6-5
abundance: NA
CDR3aa: CASSPTGRGYNEQFF
CDR3nt: TGTGCCAGCAGTCCAACAGGGAGGGGCTACAATGAGCAGTTCTTC

d_gene: TRBD2
j_gene: TRBJ2-5
v_gene: TRBV29-1
abundance: NA
CDR3aa: CSVLGTSGRVGETQYF
CDR3nt: TGCAGCGTCCTAGGGACTAGCGGGAGGGTCGGAGAGACCCAGTACTTC

d_gene: NA
j_gene: TRBJ2-5
v_gene: TRBV28
abundance: NA
CDR3aa: CASRHPLGEAQYF
CDR3nt: TGTGCCAGCAGACATCCTCTTGGGGAGGCCCAGTACTTC

d_gene: NA
j_gene: TRBJ1-2
v_gene: TRBV29-1
abundance: NA
CDR3aa: CSVARGGYGYTF
CDR3nt: TGCAGCGTGGCCAGGGGCGGCTATGGCTACACCTTC

d_gene: NA
j_gene: TRBJ1-1
v_gene: TRBV4-1
abundance: many
CDR3aa: CASSQERLWPEAFF
CDR3nt: TGCGCCAGCAGCCAAGAACGTTTATGGCCTGAAGCTTTCTTT